This record looks at one TCR beta chain sequence and its context. Its antigen is unknown. No base quality values were provided; no much bigger clone lies one nucleotide off. The sample comes from a study of T cell responses to AZD1222 COVID-19 vaccine (dated by TCRdb to the early 2020s). Study-level background: AZD1222 recipients given second doses at about 4 weeks or at about 12 weeks were pooled, since spike-specific TCR depth and breadth were not found to differ between the two schedules. A total of 233 trial participants underwent TCR sequencing, of whom some 210 received two doses of AZD1222 and roughly 25 received two doses of the MenACWY control vaccine. Trial participants were enrolled by age into 18-55, 56-69 and 70-plus year subgroups, with roughly 150, 30 and 60 TCR-sequenced participants respectively.

What the authors observed across the whole study: Epitopes outside the regions mutated in the B.1.351 and B.1.1.7 variants were reportedly recognized by nearly half of the unique spike-specific TCRs. After two AZD1222 doses, spike-specific TCR breadth and depth were significantly higher than at day 0 and than in MenACWY recipients. Only five to seven AZD1222 recipients were SARS-CoV-2 seropositive at baseline, limiting conclusions about previously exposed vaccinees. In the small 56-69-year group, the increase in depth fell short of significance, most likely because of low power. Because no day 14 peak-response samples were available, repertoires were characterized only after the peak T cell response. Participants were mostly white British and included more females than males, and it was suggested by the authors that clonal diversity may have been underestimated. CD4 TCRs associated with the vaccine covered the entire spike protein, and the dominant responses were in regions 160-218 and 743-854.

The time point tag for this specimen amounts to: baseline before first vaccination. Samples from vaccinated people were obtained from the UK trials COV001 and COV002, which included a single-blind randomized controlled phase 2/3 trial of AZD1222 (ChAdOx1 nCoV-19) in healthy adults. Trial participant PBMC samples were collected at day 0 and day 28 after the second dose for TCRbeta chain sequencing. The germline V gene encodes CDR1 SGHRS and CDR2 YFSETQ. The CDR3 contains 14 residues, cysteine and phenylalanine counted. The retained sequence is limited to the CDR3, 42 bases, with the frame set at the first base. Germline trimming amounts to 4 bases on V and 7 bases on J, with 10 as the count of junction bases outside the gene matches. The CDR3 regions of human TCRbeta chains were subjected to immunosequencing. As for the original processing: TCRs in the repertoires were matched against a reference library of SARS-CoV-2-specific TCRs that had been generated with the MIRA antigen-specificity platform. Breadth was defined as the fraction of unique TCRs that were SARS-CoV-2-associated, and depth was defined as the fraction of total T cells that were SARS-CoV-2-associated. Using the MIRA data, every spike-specific TCR was mapped to the spike region that the TCR reacted to and assigned to either a CD4 or a CD8 class. Log10-transformed breadth and depth values were compared by one-way ANOVA with Sidak's multiple comparisons tests. TCRdb re-hosts the immuneACCESS table, in-frame sequences only. Its copies lack some clones; in the studies checked, an unresolved V gene accounts for under half of them, and the cause for the rest is not known. V and J calls plus clone size are reproduced from that table; the DNA served to infer D and trimming. This sample has roughly 170,000 clones in its table, and around 92% of those were observed once. 0.7% to 0.9% of the sample is taken by the ten largest.

The sample was peripheral blood, taken on day 0 of AZD1222 vaccination. The sequence links TRBV5-1 to TRBJ1-1; 7 of the junction bases match TRBD1. This sequence was found in an adult in good health. Read as DNA, the sequence is TGCGCCAGCAGCACGACAGGGTTAGATGGTGAAGCTTTCTTT. Its protein product is CASSTTGLDGEAFF.